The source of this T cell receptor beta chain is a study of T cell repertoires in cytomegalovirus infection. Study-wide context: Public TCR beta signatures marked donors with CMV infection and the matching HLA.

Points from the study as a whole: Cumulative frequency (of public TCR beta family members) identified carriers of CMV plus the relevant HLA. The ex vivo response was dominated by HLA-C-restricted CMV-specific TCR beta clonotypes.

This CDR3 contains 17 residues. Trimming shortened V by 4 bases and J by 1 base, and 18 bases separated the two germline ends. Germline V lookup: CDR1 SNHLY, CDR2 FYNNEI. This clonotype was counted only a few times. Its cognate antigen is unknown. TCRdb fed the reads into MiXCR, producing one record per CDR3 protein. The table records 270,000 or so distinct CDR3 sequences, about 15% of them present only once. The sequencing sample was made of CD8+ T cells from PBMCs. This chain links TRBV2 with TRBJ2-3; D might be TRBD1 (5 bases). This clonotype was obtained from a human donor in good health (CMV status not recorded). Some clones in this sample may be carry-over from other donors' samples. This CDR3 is CASSALTQGFRTDTQYF. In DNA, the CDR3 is TGTGCCAGCAGTGCATTAACCCAGGGATTTCGCACAGATACGCAGTATTTT.